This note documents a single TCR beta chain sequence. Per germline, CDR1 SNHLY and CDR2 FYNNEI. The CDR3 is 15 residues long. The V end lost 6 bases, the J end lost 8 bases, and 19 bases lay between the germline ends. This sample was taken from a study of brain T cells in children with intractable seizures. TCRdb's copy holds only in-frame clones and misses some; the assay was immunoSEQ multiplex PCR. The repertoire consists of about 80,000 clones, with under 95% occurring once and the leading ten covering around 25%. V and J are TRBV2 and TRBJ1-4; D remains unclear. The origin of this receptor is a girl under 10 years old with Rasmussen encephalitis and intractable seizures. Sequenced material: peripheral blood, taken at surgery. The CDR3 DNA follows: TGTGCCAGCAGCCCAGGAGGGTTTCGCGGAGAAAAACTGTTTTTT. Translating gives CASSPGGFRGEKLFF.